Below, 20 T cell receptor beta chains from the same sample are listed, as sequenced in a study of cytomegalovirus exposure and HLA in healthy donors (dated by TCRdb to about 2017). The library was produced with the immunoSEQ multiplex PCR assay. TCRdb limited this immuneACCESS table to in-frame rearrangements with V and J called. A share of clones is missing; checked studies link under half to unresolved V genes, and the rest is unexplained. Present in this sample are 200,000 to 250,000 clones, roughly 84% of which were seen just once. The ten largest clones represent 1.5% to 2% of the sample. The sample consisted of PBMCs. These receptors came from a woman aged 18 to 35 in good health and CMV-seropositive.

Written as DNA, the CDR3 is TGCGCCAGCCGTGAAGGACGGGAGAACACTGAAGCTTTCTTT. Its translation is CASREGRENTEAFF. The chain links TRBV5-1 to TRBJ1-1, with D uncertain. V shed 7 bases and J shed 1 base, with 14 bases lying between them. Germline lookup yields CDR1 SGHRS and CDR2 YFSETQ. CDR3 length: 14 amino acids.

This chain links TRBV6-5 with TRBJ1-5, with TRBD1 identical over 7 bases. The V and J ends lost 5 bases and 5 bases, in that order; junction bases with no gene match: 6. This CDR3 is 14 amino acids long. CDR1 and CDR2 (germline): MNHEY, SVGAGI. The CDR3 protein is CASSAGQEHQPQHF. The DNA for the CDR3 is TGTGCCAGCAGTGCCGGACAGGAGCATCAGCCCCAGCATTTT.

V and J are TRBV6-5 and TRBJ1-1, with a weak D call TRBD1 (6 bases). Trimming took off 2 bases at V and 3 bases at J, with 16 bases between the two ends. Germline V gene lookup returns CDR1 MNHEY and CDR2 SVGAGI. The CDR3 spans 16 residues. The CDR3: CASSYPVIGGDTEAFF. In DNA form, the CDR3 reads TGTGCCAGCAGTTACCCGGTGATAGGGGGGGACACTGAAGCTTTCTTT.

This sequence joins TRBV29-1 and TRBJ1-1; a weak D match, TRBD1 (6 bases). Germline assignment: CDR1 SQVTM and CDR2 ANQGSEA. The CDR3 is 12 amino acids. The V end was cut by 5 bases, the J end by 1 base, with 8 bases between. CDR3 region: CSVQDRNTEAFF. CDR3 nucleotide sequence: TGCAGCGTTCAGGACAGGAACACTGAAGCTTTCTTT.

The CDR3 region is CASMDNYYEQYF. Written as DNA, the CDR3 is TGTGCCAGCATGGACAATTACTACGAGCAGTACTTC. The chain links TRBV2 to TRBJ2-7, with D perhaps TRBD1 (5 bases). Trimming removed 7 bases from V and 3 bases from J, with 10 bases in between. This CDR3 has 12 residues. Germline V gives CDR1 SNHLY, CDR2 FYNNEI.

The chain has TRBV5-1 and TRBJ2-1, with D perhaps matching TRBD2 (5 bases). The germline V and J ends were trimmed by 4 bases and 10 bases, with 15 bases remaining between them. Per germline, CDR1 SGHRS and CDR2 YFSETQ. The CDR3 is 13 residues long. DNA of the CDR3: TGCGCCAGCAGCGAGCGGATCGGCGGGGAGCAGTTCTTC. Protein sequence: CASSERIGGEQFF.

The chain combines TRBV7-9 with TRBJ2-7; possibly TRBD2 for D (7 bases). The CDR3 consists of 14 residues. Germline CDR1 reads SEHNR; CDR2 reads FQNEAQ (reference sequence). V was cut by 1 base and J by 2 bases, with 9 bases left in between. CDR3 protein: CASSLVGGPYEQYF. DNA for the CDR3: TGTGCCAGCAGCTTAGTGGGGGGGCCCTACGAGCAGTACTTC.

V and J are TRBV27 and TRBJ2-7; TRBD2 is a possible D gene (5 bases). V was trimmed by 7 bases and J by 5 bases, leaving 18 bases between them. The CDR3 extends over 14 amino acids. The germline V gene encodes CDR1 MNHEY and CDR2 SMNVEV (reference sequence). The CDR3 spells CASTYNGGSDEQYF. In DNA, the CDR3 is TGTGCCAGCACATATAACGGTGGGAGCGACGAGCAGTACTTC.

This sequence joins TRBV2 and TRBJ2-7, with D possibly TRBD2 on 5 matching bases. V was cut by 5 bases and J by 0 bases, with 17 bases left in between. The germline gives CDR1 SNHLY, CDR2 FYNNEI. CDR3 length: 16 residues. CDR3 nucleotide sequence: TGTGCCAGCAGTTCCCTGGAGGCCCAGGACTCCTACGAGCAGTACTTC. It codes for CASSSLEAQDSYEQYF.

This sequence joins TRBV6-5 and TRBJ2-3; 10 positions match TRBD2. The CDR3 contains 15 residues. Germline V lookup: CDR1 MNHEY, CDR2 SVGAGI. V gave up 6 bases and J gave up 4 bases; unmatched junction bases: 7. This CDR3 reads CASSDLAGVADTQYF. In DNA, the CDR3 is TGTGCCAGCAGCGACCTAGCGGGAGTGGCAGATACGCAGTATTTT.

This clone has just a few counts. The V call is TRBV9, the J call TRBJ2-7; possibly TRBD1 for D (5 bases). This CDR3 is built from 15 residues. Trimming stripped 0 bases from V and 4 bases from J, with 14 bases between. Germline V lookup: CDR1 SGDLS, CDR2 YYNGEE. CDR3 region: CASSVEGRAGYEQYF. The CDR3 DNA is TGTGCCAGCAGCGTAGAGGGGCGTGCAGGATACGAGCAGTACTTC.

This chain uses TRBV12-5 with TRBJ1-1; 8 bases are shared with TRBD1. V trimming: 5 bases; J trimming: 7 bases; junction bases outside the gene matches: 3. Germline V lookup: CDR1 LGHNT, CDR2 FRNRAP. The CDR3 length is 12 residues. CDR3 DNA sequence: TGTGCTAGTGGTATAGACAGGGGTGAAGCTTTCTTT. Residues: CASGIDRGEAFF.

This chain links TRBV5-3 with TRBJ2-1; TRBD2 matches at 8 bases. TRBV5-3 is an open reading frame whose function is uncertain. The CDR3 is 15 residues long. J lost 4 bases, V lost 4 bases, and 7 bases had no gene match. The CDR3 nucleotides read TGTGCCAGAAGCCTATCTAGCGGGTGTTACAATGAGCAGTTCTTC. Translating it yields CARSLSSGCYNEQFF.

The chain is built from TRBV19 and TRBJ2-7; 8 nucleotides agree with TRBD2. CDR1 is LNHDA, CDR2 SQIVND, per germline (reference sequence). This CDR3 spans 15 amino acids. The V gene end was trimmed by 4 bases and the J gene end by 0 bases; junction bases not matched to a gene: 5. CDR3 sequence: CASSTTAGGSYEQYF. CDR3 sequence (DNA): TGTGCCAGTAGTACCACGGCGGGGGGCTCCTACGAGCAGTACTTC.

The rearrangement joins TRBV4-1 to TRBJ2-1, with 9 bases aligning to TRBD1. Trimming took 6 bases from V and 2 from J; bases not matched to a gene: 5. Germline CDR1 is MGHRA and CDR2 is YSYEKL. The CDR3 extends over 15 amino acids. CDR3 DNA: TGCGCCAGCAGGCCTACAGGGGGCACCTACAATGAGCAGTTCTTC. Translating it yields CASRPTGGTYNEQFF.

The chain employs TRBV7-9 and TRBJ2-2; weak D call: TRBD2 (6 bases). V was pared by 6 bases and J by 8 bases, with 10 bases between. Looked up from germline, CDR1 is SEHNR and CDR2 is FQNEAQ (reference sequence). CDR3 length: 12 residues. This CDR3 is CASRAGGGELFF. CDR3 sequence (DNA): TGTGCCAGCAGAGCCGGGGGTGGGGAGCTGTTTTTT. Together with reference TRBV7-9 and TRBJ2-2, the CDR3 gives the full variable domain: DTGVSQNPRHKITKRGQNVTFRCDPISEHNRLYWYRQTLGQGPEFLTYFQNEAQLEKSRLLSDRFSAERPKGSFSTLEIQRTEQGDSAMYLCASRAGGGELFFGEGSRLTVL.

The chain carries TRBV2 and TRBJ2-7; no reliable D call. The germline CDR1 and CDR2 sequences are SNHLY and FYNNEI. The CDR3 totals 12 residues. V lost 6 bases, J lost 6 bases, and 12 bases lay in between. The CDR3: CASSTAAREQYF. CDR3 coding DNA: TGTGCCAGCAGCACCGCGGCGCGCGAGCAGTACTTC. Variable domain in full (rest from reference TRBV2 and TRBJ2-7): EPEVTQTPSHQVTQMGQEVILRCVPISNHLYFYWYRQILGQKVEFLVSFYNNEISEKSEIFDDQFSVERPDGSNFTLKIRSTKLEDSAMYFCASSTAAREQYFGPGTRLTVT.

The rearrangement links TRBV11-2 to TRBJ2-7; 13 bases map to TRBD2. Looked up from germline, CDR1 is SGHAT and CDR2 is FQNNGV. Trimming cost V 4 bases and J 6 bases; bases outside gene matches: 12. CDR3 length: 17 amino acids. DNA for the CDR3: TGTGCCAGCAGCTCGGGACTAGCGGGACCTACGGGAATCGAGCAGTACTTC. This translates into CASSSGLAGPTGIEQYF.

This clone has a single count. The V gene is TRBV5-1, the J gene TRBJ1-3; 7 positions agree with TRBD1. CDR1 and CDR2 from the germline V gene are SGHRS and YFSETQ. This CDR3 has 17 residues. J was trimmed by 4 bases and V by 3 bases; bases with no gene match: 13. CDR3 sequence reads: CASSSLPDRPRGNTIYF. DNA for the CDR3: TGCGCCAGCAGCTCCCTCCCGGACAGGCCACGAGGAAACACCATATATTTT.

The chain links TRBV18 to TRBJ1-2; D unresolved. V lost 5 bases to trimming and J lost 0 bases, with 7 bases between them. Germline CDR1 reads KGHSH; CDR2 reads LQKENI. There are 13 residues in the CDR3. The CDR3 DNA reads as TGTGCCAGCTCAGCGGGAACTAACTATGGCTACACCTTC. This encodes CASSAGTNYGYTF.